This T cell receptor (beta chain) was identified in a study of cytomegalovirus exposure and HLA in healthy donors. Germline V gene lookup returns CDR1 ENHRY and CDR2 SYGVKD. This CDR3 has 15 amino acids. V shed 2 bases and J 1 base; nucleotides not matched to a gene: 2. With 60 Vbeta and 13 Jbeta primers, the PCR was carried out. Assay used: immunoSEQ multiplex PCR; TCRdb lists only in-frame clones, some missing. The table records around 130,000 clones, just over 70% of them present only once. The sample comprised PBMCs. The source of this sequence is a woman aged 60-75 years in good health and CMV-seropositive. The chain carries TRBV10-3 and TRBJ1-2; 9 positions match TRBD1. This CDR3 reads CAISERTGDNYGYTF. CDR3 coding DNA: TGTGCCATCAGTGAGAGGACAGGGGATAACTATGGCTACACCTTC.